Listed here is a single T cell receptor beta chain. The antigen is not known. The sample belongs to a study of OX40 agonist ivuxolimab in advanced cancers. Whole-study context: The diagnoses of dose-escalation patients were hepatocellular carcinoma, melanoma, renal cell or head and neck cancer. Findings of the study overall: CD4+ and CD8+ T cells in blood underwent clonal expansion by week 6 at 0.1 to 3.0 mg/kg. Clonal expansion among partial responders at 0.1-3.0 mg/kg ranked near the lowest. Some patients who did not respond also had low normalized T-cell clonal expansion.

The CDR3 sequence is 11 residues long. Trimming left V 5 bases short and J 4 bases short, with 6 bases between. Profiling relied on immunoSEQ multiplex PCR, and the TCRdb table lists in-frame clones only, not all of them. The repertoire holds about 38,000 clones, with nearly 90% as singletons. The sample consisted of CD4+ or CD8+ T cells sorted from blood, taken in a trial of the OX40 agonist ivuxolimab. The TCR originated in an adult with an advanced solid tumor such as melanoma, head and neck, liver or kidney cancer. The V gene is TRBV23-1, the J gene TRBJ2-7, with D possibly TRBD2 on 5 matching bases. TRBV23-1 belongs to the ORF category, with a function that is uncertain. The CDR3 spells CASSEGYEQYF. The CDR3 DNA reads TGCGCCAGCAGTGAGGGTTACGAGCAGTACTTC.